Below, 28 T cell receptor beta chains from the same sample are listed, as sequenced in a study of blood T cell repertoires in COVID-19. The table came from immunoSEQ multiplex PCR; TCRdb's copy has only in-frame clones and leaves some out. The sample consists of tens of thousands of clones, approximately 82% of them appearing once. Sequencing was performed on peripheral blood. The receptors were gathered from a human donor in a cohort sampled during active COVID-19.

The chain has TRBV6-2 or TRBV6-3 and TRBJ2-1; TRBD2 aligns across 9 bases. This CDR3 is 17 amino acids long. J lost 3 bases, V lost 2 bases, and 8 bases had no gene match. CDR1 and CDR2 from the germline V gene are MNHEY and SVGEGT. CDR3 DNA sequence: TGTGCCAGCAGTTACGACGTGGAGCGGGGGGTCTACAATGAGCAGTTCTTC. Amino acids: CASSYDVERGVYNEQFF.

The chain combines TRBV10-3 with TRBJ1-2, with D possibly being TRBD1 (6 bases). Between the trimmed V and J ends, which lost 8 bases and 6 bases, there was a span of 16 bases. The germline gives CDR1 ENHRY, CDR2 SYGVKD. The CDR3 spans 13 residues. The CDR3 DNA is TGTGCCATCCGTAAGGACGGGACAAATGGCTACACCTTC. It encodes CAIRKDGTNGYTF.

The chain employs TRBV19 and TRBJ1-4; 7 nucleotides align to TRBD1. The CDR3 runs 16 residues. CDR1 is LNHDA and CDR2 is SQIVND in the germline V gene (reference sequence). The V and J ends lost 1 base and 0 bases, in that order; junction bases with no gene match: 2. The CDR3 reads CASSIGGGPTNEKLFF. The CDR3 bases are TGTGCCAGTAGTATAGGAGGGGGCCCAACTAATGAAAAACTGTTTTTT. Combining the CDR3 with reference TRBV19 and TRBJ1-4 gives the whole variable domain DGGITQSPKYLFRKEGQNVTLSCEQNLNHDAMYWYRQDPGQGLRLIYYSQIVNDFQKGDIAEGYSVSREKKESFPLTVTSAQKNPTAFYLCASSIGGGPTNEKLFFGSGTQLSVL.

This clone has just one count. The J gene is TRBJ2-5, the V gene TRBV6-5, with TRBD2 matching over 8 bases. The germline CDR1 and CDR2 sequences are MNHEY and SVGAGI. CDR3 size: 16 residues. The J segment lost 4 bases and the V segment lost 3 bases, leaving 10 bases of the junction unmatched. CDR3 nucleotides: TGTGCCAGCAGTTATCCCCGGGGCGGGGGGTCAGAGACCCAGTACTTC. Encoded protein: CASSYPRGGGSETQYF.

The chain uses TRBV7-9 and TRBJ1-5; D not resolved. Looked up from germline, CDR1 is SEHNR and CDR2 is FQNEAQ (reference sequence). The CDR3 length is 14 residues. V was trimmed by 5 bases and J by 2 bases, leaving 10 bases between them. The CDR3 region is CASSRSGGNQPQHF. The DNA for the CDR3 is TGTGCCAGCAGCCGATCAGGCGGCAATCAGCCCCAGCATTTT.

The V gene is TRBV6-2 or TRBV6-3, the J gene TRBJ2-1; 7 bases line up with TRBD1. The ends lost 6 bases at V and 5 bases at J; junction bases unmatched: 13. CDR1 and CDR2 from the germline V gene are MNHEY and SVGEGT. CDR3 size: 16 residues. The CDR3 is CASSRTGQRLNNEQFF. The CDR3 DNA reads as TGTGCCAGCAGCCGCACGGGACAGAGACTCAACAATGAGCAGTTCTTC.

CDR3 in DNA: TGTGCCAGCAGGACAATCTTCTCTGGGGCCAACGTCCTGACTTTC. This translates into CASRTIFSGANVLTF. V is TRBV6-5 and J is TRBJ2-6; no definite D call. The CDR3 spans 15 residues. CDR1 and CDR2 (germline): MNHEY, SVGAGI. The V end lost 6 bases, the J end lost 0 bases, and 9 bases lay between the germline ends.

This clone was counted between two and nine times. The chain combines TRBV19 with TRBJ1-5; the D is unclear. The CDR3 extends over 13 amino acids. Trimming removed 5 bases from V and 5 bases from J, with 10 bases in between. Germline V gives CDR1 LNHDA, CDR2 SQIVND (reference sequence). The CDR3 DNA reads as TGTGCCAGTAGTTCAGTATCCTATCAGCCCCAGCATTTT. Residues: CASSSVSYQPQHF. The complete variable domain, with remaining parts taken from reference TRBV19 and TRBJ1-5, reads DGGITQSPKYLFRKEGQNVTLSCEQNLNHDAMYWYRQDPGQGLRLIYYSQIVNDFQKGDIAEGYSVSREKKESFPLTVTSAQKNPTAFYLCASSSVSYQPQHFGDGTRLSIL.

The V call is TRBV6-4, the J call TRBJ2-2, with D perhaps TRBD1 (5 bases). CDR1 and CDR2 from the germline V gene are MRHNA and SNTAGT. The CDR3 runs 14 residues. V lost 4 bases and J lost 6, with 12 bases in between. CDR3 nucleotide sequence: TGTGCCAGCAGTGTGTTAGGGGATGCCGGGGAGCTGTTTTTT. It is translated as CASSVLGDAGELFF.

The J gene is TRBJ1-1, the V gene TRBV5-1; 8 bases map to TRBD1. The V gene end was trimmed by 7 bases and the J gene end by 1 base; junction bases not matched to a gene: 6. The CDR3 is made up of 14 amino acids. The germline CDR1 and CDR2 sequences are SGHRS and YFSETQ. The DNA for the CDR3 is TGCGCCAGCGGCCAGGGGGCCCGGAACACTGAAGCTTTCTTT. Protein: CASGQGARNTEAFF.

The chain combines TRBV5-1 with TRBJ1-6; no clear D. This CDR3 is 13 amino acids long. In germline, CDR1 is SGHRS, CDR2 YFSETQ. Trimming took off 0 bases at V and 6 bases at J, with 4 bases between the two ends. Here the CDR3 reads CASSLDLNSPLHF. The CDR3, as DNA: TGCGCCAGCAGCTTGGATCTTAATTCACCCCTCCACTTT.

This rearrangement joins TRBV6-1 to TRBJ1-4; D gene uncertain. The ends were cut back, 0 bases at V and 7 bases at J, with 12 bases in the middle. Per germline, CDR1 MNHNS and CDR2 SASEGT. The length of the CDR3 is 15 residues. The CDR3 nucleotides read TGTGCCAGCAGTGAAGCGGCAGGATGGCGTGAAAAACTGTTTTTT. It is translated as CASSEAAGWREKLFF.

CDR3 amino acids: CASSRTGGDNEQFF. DNA for the CDR3: TGCGCCAGCAGCCGTACCGGAGGGGACAATGAGCAGTTCTTC. The chain is built from TRBV4-1 and TRBJ2-1; TRBD2 is a possible D gene (6 bases). Trimming cost V 4 bases and J 5 bases, with 12 bases left between them. The CDR3 totals 14 residues. Germline V gene sequence: CDR1 MGHRA, CDR2 YSYEKL.

V usage is TRBV4-2 and J usage is TRBJ2-3; TRBD1 is a possible D gene (6 bases). Deletions cut 0 bases from V and 8 bases from J, with 15 bases between. The CDR3 length is 15 residues. Germline loops: CDR1 LGHNA, CDR2 YNFKEQ. CDR3 region: CASSQDMGTIGTQYF. For the CDR3, the DNA is TGTGCCAGCAGCCAAGATATGGGGACAATTGGTACGCAGTATTTT.

The gene calls are TRBV9 and TRBJ2-3; 9 bases match TRBD2. V lost 2 bases, J lost 0 bases, and 1 base stayed unmatched. The CDR3 runs 15 residues. Germline V lookup: CDR1 SGDLS, CDR2 YYNGEE. The CDR3 sequence: CASSVLAGSTDTQYF. The CDR3 nucleotides read TGTGCCAGCAGCGTCCTAGCGGGGAGCACAGATACGCAGTATTTT.

The V call is TRBV19, the J call TRBJ2-7; D is possibly TRBD2 (6 bases). The CDR3 is 13 amino acids. CDR1 LNHDA and CDR2 SQIVND come from the germline V gene (reference sequence). Trimming took off 2 bases at V and 6 bases at J, with 11 bases between the two ends. The CDR3 nucleotides read TGTGCCAGTAGTATATTGGCGGGGTTCGAGCAGTACTTC. Encoded protein: CASSILAGFEQYF.

The chain combines TRBV7-3 with TRBJ2-7; tentative D call: TRBD1 (6 bases). The germline CDR1 and CDR2 sequences are SGHTA and FQGTGA. CDR3 length: 15 amino acids. With 5 bases removed from V and 6 bases from J, the gap between germline ends came to 20 bases. The CDR3 region has the DNA TGTGCCAGCAGCCCCCAAGGGGGTGAAACGGGCGAGCAGTACTTC. Protein product: CASSPQGGETGEQYF.

The chain couples TRBV9 to TRBJ1-2, with 7 bases that match TRBD1. CDR1 SGDLS and CDR2 YYNGEE come from the germline V gene. This CDR3 contains 13 residues. J was trimmed by 5 bases and V by 1 base; bases with no gene match: 2. This CDR3 is CASSVLQGYGYTF. The DNA for the CDR3 is TGTGCCAGCAGCGTACTACAGGGGTATGGCTACACCTTC.

V gene TRBV7-9 combines with J gene TRBJ1-2; D gene ambiguous. The CDR3 is 17 amino acids. Looked up from germline, CDR1 is SEHNR and CDR2 is FQNEAQ (reference sequence). With 0 bases removed from V and 4 bases from J, the gap between germline ends came to 18 bases. The CDR3 spells CASSLAPPGSTFYGYTF. The CDR3 nucleotides read TGTGCCAGCAGCTTAGCTCCCCCCGGGTCCACCTTCTATGGCTACACCTTC.

V and J are TRBV7-9 and TRBJ1-5, with 7 bases matching TRBD1. Germline-derived CDR1 and CDR2 are SEHNR and FQNEAQ (reference sequence). CDR3 length: 17 amino acids. V lost 1 base and J lost 2; bases outside the gene matches: 8. DNA for the CDR3: TGTGCCAGCAGCTTAGTTTCAGGCGGGACAGGCAATCAGCCCCAGCATTTT. Translated, it gives CASSLVSGGTGNQPQHF.

The rearrangement joins TRBV19 to TRBJ2-3, with 7 positions matching TRBD2. CDR3 length: 16 amino acids. V shed 3 bases and J 6 bases; nucleotides not matched to a gene: 12. Germline assignment: CDR1 LNHDA and CDR2 SQIVND (reference sequence). The DNA for the CDR3 is TGTGCCAGTAGTATGGGGGGGACTCTTCGATTGGATACGCAGTATTTT. Translated: CASSMGGTLRLDTQYF.

The rearrangement links TRBV6-2 or TRBV6-3 to TRBJ2-1; 11 bases agree with TRBD2. The germline V gene encodes CDR1 MNHEY and CDR2 SVGEGT. J gave up 3 bases and V 0 bases, and 7 bases lay outside the gene matches. This CDR3 region has 18 residues. Here the CDR3 DNA reads TGTGCCAGCAGTTACTCGCCTAGCGGGGGGCTAATCTACAATGAGCAGTTCTTC. Translating gives CASSYSPSGGLIYNEQFF.

V and J are TRBV25-1 and TRBJ1-3; D remains unclear. Trimming cost V 9 bases and J 0 bases, with 15 bases left between them. Germline V gene lookup returns CDR1 MGHDK and CDR2 SYGVNS. The CDR3 is 15 amino acids. CDR3 sequence: CASASRYPSGNTIYF. The DNA for the CDR3 is TGTGCCAGTGCAAGCAGGTACCCCTCTGGAAACACCATATATTTT. Together with reference TRBV25-1 and TRBJ1-3, the CDR3 gives the full variable domain: EADIYQTPRYLVIGTGKKITLECSQTMGHDKMYWYQQDPGMELHLIHYSYGVNSTEKGDLSSESTVSRIRTEHFPLTLESARPSHTSQYLCASASRYPSGNTIYFGEGSWLTVV.

J is TRBJ1-2 and V is TRBV5-4; 8 nucleotides align to TRBD1. After removal of 6 bases from V and 6 bases from J, the junction contained 10 bases not matched to a gene. This CDR3 is built from 14 residues. From germline, CDR1 is SGHNT and CDR2 YYREEE (reference sequence). The CDR3 protein is CASNPDRALNGYTF. In DNA form, the CDR3 reads TGTGCCAGCAACCCGGACAGGGCACTAAATGGCTACACCTTC.

The chain joins TRBV30 to TRBJ1-1, with D possibly TRBD1 on 6 matching bases. V lost 2 bases and J lost 0, with 7 bases in between. The CDR3 covers 13 residues. Germline CDR1 is GTSNPN and CDR2 is SVGIG (reference sequence). CDR3 sequence: CAWSRGMNTEAFF. The CDR3 region has the DNA TGTGCCTGGAGTAGGGGGATGAACACTGAAGCTTTCTTT.

The chain carries TRBV12-3 or TRBV12-4 and TRBJ1-6; D remains ambiguous. Trimming shortened V by 0 bases and J by 13 bases, and 4 bases separated the two germline ends. CDR3 length equals 11 residues. The CDR3 here is CASSLAAPLHF. The CDR3 DNA is TGTGCCAGCAGTTTAGCAGCCCCCCTCCACTTT.

The V gene is TRBV29-1, the J gene TRBJ1-1; 7 bases fit TRBD1. The V gene end was trimmed by 7 bases and the J gene end by 9 bases; junction bases not matched to a gene: 17. This CDR3 has 14 amino acids. Germline V gene sequence: CDR1 SQVTM, CDR2 ANQGSEA. CDR3 protein: CSAKPPGQEKKAFF. CDR3 coding DNA: TGCAGCGCTAAGCCTCCCGGACAGGAGAAAAAAGCTTTCTTT.

The chain combines TRBV19 with TRBJ2-7; D is ambiguous. Germline-derived CDR1 and CDR2 are LNHDA and SQIVND (reference sequence). The CDR3 sequence is 13 residues long. V lost 3 bases, J lost 2 bases, and 8 bases lay in between. Here the CDR3 reads CASSITVAYEQYF. CDR3 DNA sequence: TGTGCCAGTAGTATCACAGTCGCCTACGAGCAGTACTTC.